This TCR beta chain was recovered during a study of cytomegalovirus exposure and HLA in healthy donors. Broader study findings: Differences between HLA loci emerged in a later analysis of TCR association rates, with DRB1 most and HLA-C fewest.

60 Vbeta and 13 Jbeta primers were used in PCR. The repertoire was sequenced with immunoSEQ multiplex PCR; TCRdb's copy has only in-frame clones and lacks some. The sample records roughly 180,000 clones, around 80% being singletons. On this clone itself: Its matching antigen is unknown.

The sequenced sample consisted of PBMCs. This TCR derives from a woman in her twenties or thirties in good health and CMV-seronegative.

The CDR3 DNA follows: TGTGCCAGCAGCGCCGGTCGAGGGACTGAAGCTTTCTTT. This gives the protein CASSAGRGTEAFF. J is TRBJ1-1 and V is TRBV2; D is unclear. The CDR3 spans 13 residues. The V gene lost 6 bases and the J gene lost 5 bases, with 13 bases spanning the gap. Germline-derived CDR1 and CDR2 are SNHLY and FYNNEI.